These 13 T cell receptor beta chains were sequenced from one sample in a study of T-cell memory formation after mild COVID-19. TCRdb used MiXCR to reprocess the 5' RACE reads, holding one entry per CDR3 protein. This sample has about 170,000 distinct CDR3 sequences; over 10% occur once, and the top ten carry 3.3%. Sequenced sample: PBMCs or a T cell subset sorted from them (not recorded which). Receptors were obtained from a man between 18 and 29 years old who had mild COVID-19 (a few samples of this study predate the infection). Cell type and time point are not known.

The table lists this clonotype with a few counts. The chain has TRBV24-1 and TRBJ2-2; unclear D gene. The length of the CDR3 is 15 residues. Looked up from germline, CDR1 is KGHDR and CDR2 is SFDVKD. Trimming removed 2 bases at V and 4 bases at J, with 10 bases between. In nucleotides, the CDR3 is TGTGCCACCAGTGATTCGATTCGTTCCACCGGGGAGCTGTTTTTT. Its translation is CATSDSIRSTGELFF.

This clonotype was seen a handful of times. This chain joins TRBV2 and TRBJ1-1, with 9 bases fitting TRBD1. Germline V gene data show CDR1 as SNHLY and CDR2 as FYNNEI. The CDR3 totals 13 residues. With 6 bases clipped from V and 4 bases from J, the junction kept 3 bases outside the gene matches. As DNA, the CDR3 is TGTGCCAGCAGGGACAGGGGTGGCACTGAAGCTTTCTTT. Translated, it gives CASRDRGGTEAFF.

The chain employs TRBV7-6 and TRBJ2-4; 9 positions match TRBD1. Germline V CDR1 and CDR2: SGHVS, FNYEAQ. The ends lost 1 base at V and 9 bases at J; junction bases unmatched: 4. The CDR3 runs to 14 residues. CDR3 sequence reads: CASSLGQGVAIQYF. The DNA for the CDR3 is TGTGCCAGCAGCTTAGGACAGGGGGTTGCCATTCAGTACTTC.

This clonotype was seen ten or more times. The chain joins TRBV7-9 to TRBJ1-1; D is ambiguous. Trimming took 1 base from V and 3 from J, leaving 6 bases between them. Germline CDR1 SEHNR, CDR2 FQNEAQ (reference sequence). The CDR3 has 13 residues. The chain's CDR3 is CASSLVRDTEAFF. The CDR3 DNA reads as TGTGCCAGCAGCTTAGTTAGAGACACTGAAGCTTTCTTT.

This chain uses TRBV4-3 with TRBJ1-4, with D perhaps matching TRBD1 (6 bases). Trimming left V 0 bases short and J 0 bases short, with 11 bases between. Germline-derived CDR1 and CDR2 are LGHNA and YSLEER. The CDR3 loop spans 17 amino acids. CDR3 nucleotide sequence: TGCGCCAGCAGCCAAGAGAGGCGACAGGCAACTAATGAAAAACTGTTTTTT. Amino acids: CASSQERRQATNEKLFF.

This clonotype was picked up many times. The rearrangement uses TRBV20-1 and TRBJ2-5, with D possibly matching TRBD2 (6 bases). This CDR3 is 13 amino acids long. V lost 6 bases and J lost 7, with 18 bases in between. The germline gives CDR1 DFQATT, CDR2 SNEGSKA (reference sequence). CDR3: CSAGTPGLVTQYF. DNA for the CDR3: TGCAGTGCGGGGACTCCCGGGCTTGTGACCCAGTACTTC.

This clonotype has a handful of counts. The chain joins TRBV20-1 to TRBJ2-5; D possibly uses TRBD1 or TRBD2 (5 bases each). The germline CDR1 and CDR2 sequences are DFQATT and SNEGSKA (reference sequence). The CDR3 is 13 residues long. V was trimmed by 4 bases and J by 1 base, leaving 10 bases between them. The CDR3 coding sequence is TGCAGTGCTATGCCGGGGCCCCAAGAGACCCAGTACTTC. Its protein is CSAMPGPQETQYF.

This chain joins TRBV4-3 and TRBJ2-1; 7 positions match TRBD2. CDR3 size: 15 residues. Germline CDR1 LGHNA, CDR2 YSLEER. J was trimmed by 6 bases and V by 1 base; bases with no gene match: 6. The CDR3 nucleotides read TGCGCCAGCAGCCAAGGGTTGACTAGCTCCAATGAGCAGTTCTTC. Its translation: CASSQGLTSSNEQFF.

This clonotype has a handful of counts. V usage is TRBV12-3 or TRBV12-4 and J usage is TRBJ2-2; no clear D. The length of the CDR3 is 15 residues. With 3 bases removed from V and 1 base from J, the gap between germline ends came to 9 bases. For the CDR3, the DNA is TGTGCCAGCAGTTTTGTTGACAAGAACACCGGGGAGCTGTTTTTT. This encodes CASSFVDKNTGELFF.

The genes are TRBV19 and TRBJ1-2, with a possible D match to TRBD1 (6 bases). The CDR3 has 13 amino acids. Germline V gives CDR1 LNHDA, CDR2 SQIVND (reference sequence). V dropped 5 bases and J dropped 8 bases, with 15 bases sitting between them. CDR3 sequence: CASSPPTGLGYTF. In nucleotides, the CDR3 is TGTGCCAGTAGTCCCCCAACAGGGCTGGGCTACACCTTC.

The chain links TRBV28 to TRBJ1-3; D is undetermined. V lost 7 bases, J lost 7 bases, and 23 bases lay in between. This CDR3 is 16 amino acids long. CDR1 and CDR2 (germline): MDHEN, SYDVKM. The CDR3 is CASTPSGVPGRNTIYF. CDR3 nucleotides: TGTGCCAGCACCCCCTCCGGGGTCCCGGGTAGGAACACCATATATTTT.

This rearrangement joins TRBV20-1 to TRBJ2-7, with D perhaps being TRBD1 or TRBD2 (7 bases each). In germline, CDR1 is DFQATT, CDR2 SNEGSKA (reference sequence). Trimming shortened V by 5 bases and J by 4 bases, and 18 bases separated the two germline ends. The CDR3 covers 14 residues. The CDR3 protein is CSAPTRQGGYEQYF. The DNA of the CDR3 is TGCAGTGCTCCCACAAGGCAGGGGGGGTACGAGCAGTACTTC.

This clonotype has more than one count but fewer than ten. CDR3 bases: TGTGCCAGCAGTCCCAGGGTAGTAGCGGGGGGCCCTTTATACCAAGAGACCCAGTACTTC. Translated: CASSPRVVAGGPLYQETQYF. The chain recombines TRBV27 with TRBJ2-5; 10 bases fit TRBD2. The length of the CDR3 is 20 residues. CDR1 MNHEY and CDR2 SMNVEV come from the germline V gene (reference sequence). With V trimmed by 5 bases and J by 0 bases, 18 bases remained unmatched.